This TCR beta chain was documented in a study of regulatory T cells in long-lasting Graves disease. Germline assignment: CDR1 LNHDA and CDR2 SQIVND (reference sequence). This CDR3 is 13 amino acids long. V shed 10 bases and J shed 0 bases, with 13 bases lying between them. General study results and limits: Persistent patients had a count of shared public clonotypes (approximately 3,000) that exceeded that of new patients (966).

The time point: newly diagnosed GD, antithyroid drugs for less than 3 months. PBMC RNA was the source of the TCR library. Arm-PCR of CDR3 regions and iRepertoire HTBI primers were the basis on which TCR beta libraries were built. TCRdb called the multiplex PCR reads again in MiXCR, with one record for every CDR3 protein. This table has hundreds of thousands of distinct CDR3 sequences, around 17% appearing once. This clonotype was detected ten times or more. Its antigen is unidentified. These same data were also listed under a study on T cells in Graves' hyperthyroidism and ophthalmopathy.

This specimen consisted of peripheral blood mononuclear cells (PBMCs), obtained at new diagnosis, from a patient treated with antithyroid drugs. The rearrangement joins TRBV19 to TRBJ2-7; D is ambiguous. The sequence came from a woman in her twenties or thirties with Graves disease. The CDR3 sequence is CANPAPSSYEQYF. CDR3 coding DNA: TGTGCCAACCCCGCCCCCAGCTCCTACGAGCAGTACTTC.